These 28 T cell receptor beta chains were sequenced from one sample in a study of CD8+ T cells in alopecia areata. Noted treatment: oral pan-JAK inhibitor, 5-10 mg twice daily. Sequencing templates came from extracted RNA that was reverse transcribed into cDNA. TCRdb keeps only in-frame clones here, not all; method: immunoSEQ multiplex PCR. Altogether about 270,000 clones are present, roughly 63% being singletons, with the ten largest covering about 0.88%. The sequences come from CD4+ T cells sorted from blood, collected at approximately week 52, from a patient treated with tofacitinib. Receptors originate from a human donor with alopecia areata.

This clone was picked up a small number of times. DNA for the CDR3: TGTGCCAGCAGCCAAGCACTAGCGGGCGGAGAGACCCAGTACTTC. It is translated as CASSQALAGGETQYF. The chain is built from TRBV14 and TRBJ2-5; TRBD2 matches at 9 bases. CDR3 size: 15 residues. V dropped 1 base and J dropped 4; count of bases not matched to a gene: 4. CDR1 and CDR2 from the germline V gene are SGHDN and FVKESK.

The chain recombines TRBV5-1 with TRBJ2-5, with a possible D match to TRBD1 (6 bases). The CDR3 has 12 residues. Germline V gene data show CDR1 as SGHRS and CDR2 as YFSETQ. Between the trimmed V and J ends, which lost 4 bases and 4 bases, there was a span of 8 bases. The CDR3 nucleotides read TGCGCCAGCAGCCGGGACATAGAGACCCAGTACTTC. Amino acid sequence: CASSRDIETQYF.

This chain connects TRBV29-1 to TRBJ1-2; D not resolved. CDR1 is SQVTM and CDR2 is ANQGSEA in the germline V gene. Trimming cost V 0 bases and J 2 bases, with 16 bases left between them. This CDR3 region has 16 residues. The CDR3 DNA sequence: TGCAGCGTTGAAGATAACAGTGTGCGGTGGAACTATGGCTACACCTTC. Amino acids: CSVEDNSVRWNYGYTF.

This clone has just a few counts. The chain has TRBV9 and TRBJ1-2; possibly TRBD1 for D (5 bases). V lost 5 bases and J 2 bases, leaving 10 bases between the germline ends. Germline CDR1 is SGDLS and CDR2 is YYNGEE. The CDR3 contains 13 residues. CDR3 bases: TGTGCCAGCAGTCAGGGAGTAAACTATGGCTACACCTTC. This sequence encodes CASSQGVNYGYTF.

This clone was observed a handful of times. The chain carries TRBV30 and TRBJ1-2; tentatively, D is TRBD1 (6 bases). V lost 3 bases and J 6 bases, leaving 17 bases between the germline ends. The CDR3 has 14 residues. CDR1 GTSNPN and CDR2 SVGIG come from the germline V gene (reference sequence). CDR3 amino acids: CAWSSKQGVHGYTF. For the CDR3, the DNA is TGTGCCTGGAGCTCAAAACAGGGTGTCCATGGCTACACCTTC. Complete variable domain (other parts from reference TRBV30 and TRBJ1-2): SQTIHQWPATLVQPVGSPLSLECTVEGTSNPNLYWYRQAAGRGLQLLFYSVGIGQISSEVPQNLSASRPQDRQFILSSKKLLLSDSGFYLCAWSSKQGVHGYTFGSGTRLTVV.

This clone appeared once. The CDR3 is CAWSVRWENQPQHF. DNA for the CDR3: TGTGCCTGGAGTGTACGTTGGGAAAATCAGCCCCAGCATTTT. The chain has TRBV30 and TRBJ1-5; D gene ambiguous. The V and J ends lost 0 bases and 4 bases respectively, with 10 bases between them. Germline CDR1 is GTSNPN and CDR2 is SVGIG (reference sequence). This CDR3 is 14 amino acids long.

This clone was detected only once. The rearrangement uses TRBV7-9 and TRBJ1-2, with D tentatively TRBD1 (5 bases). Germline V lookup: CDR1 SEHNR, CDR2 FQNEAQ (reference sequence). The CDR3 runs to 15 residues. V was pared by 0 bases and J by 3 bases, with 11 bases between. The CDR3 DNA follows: TGTGCCAGCAGCTTAGCGTTGGGGCATGACTATGGCTACACCTTC. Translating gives CASSLALGHDYGYTF.

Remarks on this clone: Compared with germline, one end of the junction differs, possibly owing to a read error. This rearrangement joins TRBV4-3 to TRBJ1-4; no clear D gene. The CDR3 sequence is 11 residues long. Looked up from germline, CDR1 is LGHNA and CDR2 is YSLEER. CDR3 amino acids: CASSQEGSLLF. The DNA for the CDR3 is TGCGCCAGCAGCCAAGAAGGCTCCCTCCTCTTT.

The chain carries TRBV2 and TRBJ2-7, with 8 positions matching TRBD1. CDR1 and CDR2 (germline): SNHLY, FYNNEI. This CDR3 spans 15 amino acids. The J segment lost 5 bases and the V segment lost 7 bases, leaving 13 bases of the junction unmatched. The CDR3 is CASTRDRSLNHEQYF. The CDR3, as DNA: TGTGCCAGCACCCGGGACAGGTCCCTGAACCACGAGCAGTACTTC.

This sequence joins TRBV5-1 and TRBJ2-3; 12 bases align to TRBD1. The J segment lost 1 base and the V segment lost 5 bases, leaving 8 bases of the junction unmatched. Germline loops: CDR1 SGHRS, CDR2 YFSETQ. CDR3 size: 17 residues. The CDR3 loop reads CASRPGQGASGTDTQYF. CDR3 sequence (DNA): TGCGCCAGCAGGCCGGGACAGGGGGCCTCAGGCACAGATACGCAGTATTTT.

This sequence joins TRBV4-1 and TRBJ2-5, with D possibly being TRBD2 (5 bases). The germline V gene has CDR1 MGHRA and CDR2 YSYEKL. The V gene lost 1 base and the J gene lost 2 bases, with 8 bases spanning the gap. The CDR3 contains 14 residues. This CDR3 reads CASSQGEGQETQYF. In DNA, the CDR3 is TGCGCCAGCAGCCAAGGAGAGGGACAAGAGACCCAGTACTTC.

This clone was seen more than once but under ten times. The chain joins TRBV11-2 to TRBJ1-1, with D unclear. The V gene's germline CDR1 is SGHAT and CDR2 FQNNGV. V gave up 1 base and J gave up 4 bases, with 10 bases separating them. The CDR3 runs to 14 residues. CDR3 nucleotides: TGTGCCAGCAGCTTAGGGTATGGGATCACTGAAGCTTTCTTT. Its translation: CASSLGYGITEAFF.

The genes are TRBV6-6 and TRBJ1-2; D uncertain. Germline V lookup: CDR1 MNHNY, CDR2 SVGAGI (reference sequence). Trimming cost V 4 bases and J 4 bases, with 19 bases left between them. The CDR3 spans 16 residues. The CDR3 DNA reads TGTGCCAGCAGTTCTCTCACGAACCTTGATCCCTATGGCTACACCTTC. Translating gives CASSSLTNLDPYGYTF.

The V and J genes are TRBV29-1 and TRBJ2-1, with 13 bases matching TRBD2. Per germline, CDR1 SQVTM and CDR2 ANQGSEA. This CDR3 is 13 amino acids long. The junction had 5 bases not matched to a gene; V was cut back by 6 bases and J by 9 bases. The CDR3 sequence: CSVGTSGVVEQFF. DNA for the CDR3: TGCAGCGTAGGGACTAGCGGGGTAGTTGAGCAGTTCTTC.

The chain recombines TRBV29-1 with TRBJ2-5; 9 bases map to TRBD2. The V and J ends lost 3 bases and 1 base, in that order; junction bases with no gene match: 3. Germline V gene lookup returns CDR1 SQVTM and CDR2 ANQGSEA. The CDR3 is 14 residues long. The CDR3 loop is CSVEFSGGQETQYF. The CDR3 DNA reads TGCAGCGTTGAGTTTAGCGGGGGCCAAGAGACCCAGTACTTC.

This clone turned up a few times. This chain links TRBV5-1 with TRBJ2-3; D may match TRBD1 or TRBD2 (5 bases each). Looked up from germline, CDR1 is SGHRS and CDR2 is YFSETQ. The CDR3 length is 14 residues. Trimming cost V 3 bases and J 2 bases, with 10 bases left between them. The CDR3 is CASSSGRPTDTQYF. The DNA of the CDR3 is TGCGCCAGCAGCTCGGGACGCCCCACAGATACGCAGTATTTT.

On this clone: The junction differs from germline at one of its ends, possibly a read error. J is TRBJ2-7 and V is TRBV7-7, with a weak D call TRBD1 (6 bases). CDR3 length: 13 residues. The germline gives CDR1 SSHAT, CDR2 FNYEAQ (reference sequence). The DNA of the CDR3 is TGTGCTAGCAGCTTAGGGGACACCTACGAGCAGTACTTC. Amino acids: CASSLGDTYEQYF.

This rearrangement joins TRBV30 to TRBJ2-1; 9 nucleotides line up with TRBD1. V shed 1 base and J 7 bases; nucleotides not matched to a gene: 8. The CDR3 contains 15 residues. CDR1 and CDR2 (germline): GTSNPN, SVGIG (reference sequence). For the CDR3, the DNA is TGTGCCTGGAGTGCGGGACAGGGTCCCCCTAATGAGCAGTTCTTC. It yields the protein CAWSAGQGPPNEQFF. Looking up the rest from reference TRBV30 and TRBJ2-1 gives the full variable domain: SQTIHQWPATLVQPVGSPLSLECTVEGTSNPNLYWYRQAAGRGLQLLFYSVGIGQISSEVPQNLSASRPQDRQFILSSKKLLLSDSGFYLCAWSAGQGPPNEQFFGPGTRLTVL.

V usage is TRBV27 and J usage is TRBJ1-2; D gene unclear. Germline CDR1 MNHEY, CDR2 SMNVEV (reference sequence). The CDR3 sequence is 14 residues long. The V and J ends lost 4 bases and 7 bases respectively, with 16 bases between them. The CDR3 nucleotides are TGTGCCAGCAGTTCCTATACCAGGAGTCGTGGCTACACCTTC. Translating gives CASSSYTRSRGYTF.

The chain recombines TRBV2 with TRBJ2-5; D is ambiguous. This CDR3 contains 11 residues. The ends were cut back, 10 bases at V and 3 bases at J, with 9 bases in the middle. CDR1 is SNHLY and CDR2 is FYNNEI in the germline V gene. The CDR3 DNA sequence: TGTGCCACCTCTGCGGAAGAGACCCAGTACTTC. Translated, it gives CATSAEETQYF.

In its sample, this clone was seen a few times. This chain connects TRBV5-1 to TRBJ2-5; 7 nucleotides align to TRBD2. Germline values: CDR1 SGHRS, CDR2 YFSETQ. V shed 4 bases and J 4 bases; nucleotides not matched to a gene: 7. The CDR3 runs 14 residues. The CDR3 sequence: CASSPRGGSETQYF. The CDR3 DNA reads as TGCGCCAGCAGCCCACGGGGAGGGTCAGAGACCCAGTACTTC.

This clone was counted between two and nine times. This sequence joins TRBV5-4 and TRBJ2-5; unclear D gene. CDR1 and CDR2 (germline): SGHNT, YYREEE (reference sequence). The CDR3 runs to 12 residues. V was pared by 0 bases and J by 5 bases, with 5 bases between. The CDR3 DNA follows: TGTGCCAGCAGCTTGGCCACTGAGACCCAGTACTTC. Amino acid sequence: CASSLATETQYF.

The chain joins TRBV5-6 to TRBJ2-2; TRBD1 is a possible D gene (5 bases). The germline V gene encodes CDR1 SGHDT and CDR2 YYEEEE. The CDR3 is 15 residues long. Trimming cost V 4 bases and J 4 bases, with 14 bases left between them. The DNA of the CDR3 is TGTGCCAGCAGCCCGGTGGGGCAGGGCACCGGGGAGCTGTTTTTT. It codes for CASSPVGQGTGELFF.

The CDR3 here is CASSDQGASYEQYF. The CDR3 nucleotides read TGTGCCAGCAGCGACCAGGGGGCGTCATACGAGCAGTACTTC. V usage is TRBV2 and J usage is TRBJ2-7; 8 bases align to TRBD1. Trimming took 6 bases from V and 4 from J; bases not matched to a gene: 8. Germline CDR1 and CDR2: SNHLY and FYNNEI. This CDR3 region has 14 residues.

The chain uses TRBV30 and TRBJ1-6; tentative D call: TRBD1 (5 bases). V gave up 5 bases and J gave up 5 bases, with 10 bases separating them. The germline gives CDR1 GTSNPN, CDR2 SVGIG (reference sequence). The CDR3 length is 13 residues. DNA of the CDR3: TGTGCCTGGGACGACAGAAATAATTCACCCCTCCACTTT. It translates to CAWDDRNNSPLHF.

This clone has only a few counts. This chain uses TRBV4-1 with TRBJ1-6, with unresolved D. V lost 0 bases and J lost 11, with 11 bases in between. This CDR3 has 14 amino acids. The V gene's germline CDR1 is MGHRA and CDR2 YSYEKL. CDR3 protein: CASSQDPIGPPLHF. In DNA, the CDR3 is TGCGCCAGCAGCCAAGATCCCATAGGGCCACCCCTCCACTTT.

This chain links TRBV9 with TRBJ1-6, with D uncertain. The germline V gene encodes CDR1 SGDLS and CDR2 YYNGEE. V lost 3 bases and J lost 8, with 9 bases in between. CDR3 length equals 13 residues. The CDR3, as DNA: TGTGCCAGCAGCGGAGGGATAGATTCACCCCTCCACTTT. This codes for CASSGGIDSPLHF.

The CDR3 is CASSRQSGANVLTF. The CDR3 coding sequence is TGTGCCAGCAGTCGGCAATCTGGGGCCAACGTCCTGACTTTC. The chain is built from TRBV27 and TRBJ2-6; D ambiguous. This CDR3 is built from 14 residues. Germline V gene sequence: CDR1 MNHEY, CDR2 SMNVEV (reference sequence). V lost 5 bases and J lost 1, with 6 bases in between.